This TCR beta chain was observed in a study of cytomegalovirus exposure and HLA in healthy donors (dated 2017 in TCRdb). About the investigation overall: In an earlier analysis of around 540 of the donors, around 290 Gb of sequence data and approximately 100 million unique TCR beta sequences from about 179 million T cells were reported. Of the 300 to 400 genotyped donors, 81% fell in the genetic ancestry cluster associated with self-reported Caucasian donors. A later genetic analysis used genome-wide SNP genotypes for about 60% of the roughly 700 donors, treating that subset as a discovery cohort. All discovery cohort repertoires had been generated using a single sequencing platform. Among several hundred genotyped donors of the cohort, an average of about 220,000 unique TCR beta nucleotide sequences was sequenced per donor, of which about 18% were non-productive. A later analysis re-examined previously published TCR beta repertoires from just over 650 donors and added high-resolution HLA genotyping to investigate patterns of TCR occurrence. The later analysis used no new phenotypic data to find candidate immune exposures, relying instead on TCR beta sequences and their occurrence across donors. HLA typing covered class I and class II loci at four-digit resolution. A separate validation cohort of approximately 130 different subjects was used in addition to the roughly 700-subject first cohort. An earlier analysis of 500 to 650 of the donors applied high-throughput TCR beta sequencing to assess whether each TCR beta V gene segment acted as functional or pseudogenic. The number of donors typed differed by locus, with roughly 620-640 for A, B, C, DRB1 and DQB1, 522 for DQA1, over 600 for DPA1, and 450 to 480 for DPB1. An early release covering over 500 HLA-typed donors comprised approximately 290 gigabases of sequencing data and 85 million or so unique TCR sequences. The study aimed to test whether cataloging public T cell receptors could reveal signatures of past pathogen exposure. Alongside the repertoire data, information on donor age, sex, ethnicity and CMV serostatus was compiled. Using immunosequencing, the study profiled T cell repertoires from 640 or so subjects and related those repertoires to cytomegalovirus serostatus. To predict cytomegalovirus infection status, the study combined high-throughput TCR immunosequencing, statistical association of individual TCRs with disease status, and machine learning. Because of strong linkage in the cohort, a few DR-DQ haplotypes were treated as single units for association and clustering. Here is what the overall study found, with its caveats: In both the original and validation cohorts, the classifier was reported to diagnose cytomegalovirus status with high specificity and sensitivity. In a later analysis, HLA-associated TCR beta chains were found to be more clonally expanded and to have lower generation probabilities than equally common non-associated chains. The authors suggested that the approach could potentially be generalized to other disease states and immunological phenotypes. Some IMGT-functional V segments, including TRBV6-2 and TRBV6-3, could not be distinguished by the 87-base-pair reads and were therefore excluded. According to a later analysis, parvovirus B19, influenza, CMV and Epstein-Barr virus appeared linked to several top co-occurrence clusters. Assigning TCR associations to individual alleles was difficult when HLA alleles, especially DR and DQ, strongly co-occurred. For the cohort, immune exposure information was limited to CMV serostatus. According to a later analysis, most CMV-associated TCR beta chains appeared to be HLA-restricted, and the HLA associations seemed to be driven largely by CMV exposure. V-gene and J-gene trimming of TCR beta chains was associated with a missense DCLRE1C variant in a later genetic analysis, and the association was replicated in an independent cohort. A further reported finding was that TCR beta sequences accurately predicted the HLA-A and HLA-B alleles for most subjects in the first cohort. At a false discovery rate of 0.05, a later analysis linked around 17,000 TCR beta sequences to specific HLA alleles. The cohort was sequenced for TCR beta chains only, and without alpha or paired-chain data the features that could be detected were limited. In a later genetic analysis, fewer N-insertions in productive TCRs were reported among donors in an Asian-associated ancestry cluster than the approximately 670-donor mean. Linkage disequilibrium might explain the correlated functional status among segregating V segments, but an unknown experimental factor could not be ruled out. Sequencing depth was assumed to be roughly uniform across donors in the presence/absence analyses, though that assumption may not hold. A cluster of highly shared sequence variants was judged likely to be a technical artifact of the sequencing pipeline. According to a later analysis, TCR association rates differed among HLA loci, with DRB1 alleles showing the most associated TCRs and HLA-C alleles showing the fewest. The earlier analysis of almost 600 of the donors excluded approximately 15 rarely observed V segments, including chromosome 9 orphons, because counts were too low. Because HLA typing was unavailable for some donors at each locus, only the typed subset was used in association tests. An earlier analysis of around 500 of the donors showed that most TCR beta V segments appeared in productive rearrangements either about 87% or about 30% of the time, which broadly matched IMGT annotations. Across donors, most TCR sequences were observed very rarely, whereas some public TCRs were present in many individuals. The study listed 164 TCR beta chains as associated with cytomegalovirus. A few of the identified cytomegalovirus-associated TCR beta chains were confirmed in vitro to be specific for cytomegalovirus antigens.

Receptor libraries were prepared by the immunoSEQ multiplex PCR assay. The multiplex PCR relied on a mix of 60 forward primers for TCR Vbeta segments and 13 reverse primers for TCR Jbeta segments. The CDR3 region of rearranged TCR beta genes was amplified from genomic DNA by a multiplex PCR assay. The Illumina HiSeq System was used to sequence the amplified TCR beta libraries as 87-base-pair reads. The original pipeline was this. A later analysis tallied 75 million to 85 million unique TCR beta chains across the 550 to 850 repertoires, and 10 million to 11 million of those chains were shared by two or more donors. To remove PCR and sequencing errors, raw reads were error-corrected and collapsed into unique sequences using a nearest-neighbor algorithm that merged closely related sequences. CDR3 sequences were aligned to IMGT reference sequences to assign V, D and J gene segments. For a sequence to be retained, a match of at least six nucleotides to both a V gene segment and a J gene segment was required. Rearrangements were classified as productive when the CDR3 lacked stop codons and remained in frame with V and J, and all other rearrangements were classified as non-productive. Following IMGT convention, CDR3 was defined as the stretch from the second conserved V-encoded cysteine up to the conserved J-encoded phenylalanine. The earlier analysis of fewer than 700 of the donors excluded sequences that lacked an unambiguous match to a single V gene segment. In an earlier analysis of approximately 610 of the donors, V segments were called functional above 56.7% productive rearrangements and were called segregating when the between-donor standard deviation exceeded 5%. A statistical classification framework was built to diagnose cytomegalovirus status from the catalog of TCR beta chain sequences. In a later analysis, TCR nucleotide sequences were compared against IMGT/GENE-DB human TR gene sequences so that V and J genes could be assigned. A later analysis assigned CDR3 sequences and most-parsimonious VDJ recombination scenarios with the TCRdist pipeline. In a later analysis, each TCR beta chain was defined by its CDR3 amino acid sequence together with its V-gene family, and reads lacking a unique V-gene family were excluded. In a later analysis, approximately 590 highly shared, low-generation-probability nucleotide sequences were removed to address suspected cross-contamination and a sequencing artifact. In a later analysis, a clonal expansion index for each public chain was calculated from normalized within-repertoire ranks of inferred template counts. A later analysis computed generation probabilities with a VDJ recombination model fitted to out-of-frame rearrangements, and checked the results against IGoR. In a later analysis, TCR-TCR, TCR-HLA and TCR-CMV co-occurrence was scored with hypergeometric tests, and a repertoire-size bias correction was applied to TCR pairs. In a later analysis, false discovery rates were estimated by permuting HLA or CMV assignments 20 times. In a later analysis, co-occurring TCRs were grouped using DBSCAN, with TCRdist sequence similarity added in when clustering inside HLA-allele-positive subsets. Co-occurrence clustering excluded repertoires with fewer than 30,000 or more than 120,000 public chains, plus five with anomalous nucleotide sharing. In its TCRdb copy, this immuneACCESS table keeps in-frame sequences only and misses some clones. Where compared with another copy, unresolved V genes explain less than half of these, and the others have no known cause. V and J calls and clone size are given by that table; D and trimming were obtained from the DNA. This sample gives about 160,000 clones in total; about three quarters of them show up just once. The ten largest clones add up to about 1.4% of the sample.

In total, approximately 610 healthy bone marrow donors made up the cohort. All cohort members were sampled while nominally healthy, although unrecorded immune exposures were likely present. The donor tested CMV seronegative and was one of the 352 seronegative cohort members. Every donor gave a peripheral blood sample, and the peripheral blood mononuclear cells from that sample were used for TCR beta sequencing. Genomic DNA was extracted from the blood cell samples with the Qiagen DNeasy Blood Extraction Kit. With regard to this clone: This receptor's antigen is unknown. Per-base quality was not reported, and no clone a single base away is much larger than it.

The germline V gene sets CDR1 to ENHRY and CDR2 to SYGVKD. Trimming accounts for 8 bases at V and 6 bases at J, while the number of junction bases matched to no gene is 8. The cysteine opens and the phenylalanine closes a CDR3 of 13 amino acids. Solely the CDR3 DNA is kept, with 39 bases framed from the first base. Sequenced sample: PBMCs. The sequence links TRBV10-3 to TRBJ2-3; 7 middle bases align to TRBD2. The clonotype comes from a woman aged 25 to 45 in good health and CMV-seronegative. The CDR3 region reads CAIRRGEADTQYF. The nucleotides are TGTGCCATCCGACGGGGGGAGGCCGATACGCAGTATTTT.